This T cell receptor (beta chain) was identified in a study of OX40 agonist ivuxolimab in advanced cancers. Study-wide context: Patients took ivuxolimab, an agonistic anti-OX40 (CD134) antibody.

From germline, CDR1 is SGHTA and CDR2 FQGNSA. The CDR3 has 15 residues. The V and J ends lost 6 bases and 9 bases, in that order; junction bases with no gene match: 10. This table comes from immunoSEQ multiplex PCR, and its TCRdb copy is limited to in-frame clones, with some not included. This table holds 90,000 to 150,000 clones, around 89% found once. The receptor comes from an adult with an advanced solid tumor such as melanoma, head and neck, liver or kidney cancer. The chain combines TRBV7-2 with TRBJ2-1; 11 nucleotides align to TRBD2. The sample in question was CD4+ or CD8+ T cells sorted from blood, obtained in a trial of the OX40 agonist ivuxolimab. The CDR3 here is CASRRSGGAQGEQFF. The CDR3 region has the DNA TGTGCCAGCAGACGTAGCGGGGGGGCACAGGGTGAGCAGTTCTTC. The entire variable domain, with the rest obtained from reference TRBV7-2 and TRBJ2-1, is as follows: GAGVSQSPSNKVTEKGKDVELRCDPISGHTALYWYRQSLGQGLEFLIYFQGNSAPDKSGLPSDRFSAERTGGSVSTLTIQRTQQEDSAVYLCASRRSGGAQGEQFFGPGTRLTVL.